The next 29 T cell receptor beta chains were all read from a single sample in a study of T-cell memory formation after mild COVID-19. TCRdb re-analysed the 5' RACE reads in MiXCR, keeping a single row per CDR3 protein. The sample has some 300,000 distinct CDR3 sequences, more than 20% seen once. The specimen was PBMCs or a T cell subset sorted from them (not recorded which). Source of these receptors: a man aged 18 to 29 who had mild COVID-19 (a few samples of this study predate the infection). Cell type and time point are not known.

The V gene is TRBV4-3, the J gene TRBJ2-5; 8 bases line up with TRBD1. Germline V lookup: CDR1 LGHNA, CDR2 YSLEER. The CDR3 is 15 amino acids. With V trimmed by 0 bases and J by 5 bases, 5 bases remained unmatched. In DNA, the CDR3 is TGCGCCAGCAGCCAAGAATGGACAGGGAGGGAGACCCAGTACTTC. This codes for CASSQEWTGRETQYF.

This clonotype was observed a handful of times. This chain connects TRBV7-9 to TRBJ1-3; D call uncertain. The V and J ends lost 5 bases and 7 bases respectively, with 9 bases between them. The V gene's germline CDR1 is SEHNR and CDR2 FQNEAQ (reference sequence). The CDR3 sequence is 12 residues long. The chain's CDR3 is CASSSEANTIYF. The CDR3 DNA is TGTGCCAGCAGCAGCGAGGCGAACACCATATATTTT.

This clonotype was observed at least ten times. The genes are TRBV7-9 and TRBJ2-3; TRBD1 matches at 8 bases. Germline V gene lookup returns CDR1 SEHNR and CDR2 FQNEAQ (reference sequence). The CDR3 sequence is 13 residues long. J gave up 4 bases and V 7 bases, and 4 bases lay outside the gene matches. The CDR3 DNA reads TGTGCCAGCACCATGACAGGGGCAGATACGCAGTATTTT. Protein sequence: CASTMTGADTQYF. The full variable domain, its missing parts supplied by reference TRBV7-9 and TRBJ2-3, is DTGVSQNPRHKITKRGQNVTFRCDPISEHNRLYWYRQTLGQGPEFLTYFQNEAQLEKSRLLSDRFSAERPKGSFSTLEIQRTEQGDSAMYLCASTMTGADTQYFGPGTRLTVL.

This chain links TRBV6-2 or TRBV6-3 with TRBJ2-1; D tentatively fits TRBD1 or TRBD2 (5 bases each). V was clipped by 6 bases and J by 4 bases, with 22 bases between them. CDR1 and CDR2 (germline): MNHEY, SVGEGT. The CDR3 loop spans 17 amino acids. The DNA for the CDR3 is TGTGCCAGCAGCCCTCTCCCTGGGACGGGGCCTTACAATGAGCAGTTCTTC. It is translated as CASSPLPGTGPYNEQFF.

The rearrangement links TRBV24-1 to TRBJ2-1; 7 bases are a match to TRBD2. Germline V gene data show CDR1 as KGHDR and CDR2 as SFDVKD. This CDR3 has 17 residues. Losses at the gene ends were 5 bases for V and 0 bases for J; bases not matched to a gene: 9. The CDR3 reads CATSGAGVDSSYNEQFF. CDR3 coding DNA: TGTGCCACCAGTGGCGCGGGGGTCGACAGCTCCTACAATGAGCAGTTCTTC.

The table lists this clonotype with a few counts. This chain uses TRBV5-6 with TRBJ2-3, with D possibly being TRBD1 (6 bases). Looked up from germline, CDR1 is SGHDT and CDR2 is YYEEEE. This CDR3 is built from 14 residues. The ends were cut back, 1 base at V and 1 base at J, with 7 bases in the middle. The CDR3 loop is CASSLWTGTDTQYF. DNA of the CDR3: TGTGCCAGCAGCTTGTGGACAGGCACAGATACGCAGTATTTT.

This clonotype was counted only a few times. The rearrangement links TRBV28 to TRBJ2-4; TRBD2 might be the D (6 bases). Germline CDR1 is MDHEN and CDR2 is SYDVKM. The CDR3 extends over 12 amino acids. Trimming cost V 8 bases and J 8 bases, with 13 bases left between them. CDR3 loop: CASSGVSDIQYF. The CDR3 DNA follows: TGTGCCAGCTCGGGGGTTTCCGACATTCAGTACTTC.

The V gene is TRBV24-1, the J gene TRBJ2-3, with D possibly being TRBD1 (5 bases). Germline lookup yields CDR1 KGHDR and CDR2 SFDVKD. Trimming took off 6 bases at V and 0 bases at J, with 9 bases between the two ends. The CDR3 is 14 amino acids. CDR3 DNA: TGTGCCACCAGTATGGACACCAGCACAGATACGCAGTATTTT. It translates to CATSMDTSTDTQYF.

This clonotype was recorded a few times. This rearrangement joins TRBV11-2 to TRBJ1-2; D is ambiguous. The CDR3 is made up of 13 amino acids. Germline lookup yields CDR1 SGHAT and CDR2 FQNNGV. Trimming cost V 5 bases and J 4 bases, with 11 bases left between them. The CDR3 reads CASSPASTYGYTF. As DNA, the CDR3 is TGTGCCAGCAGCCCAGCCTCTACCTATGGCTACACCTTC.

This chain uses TRBV28 with TRBJ2-1; D possibly corresponds to TRBD2 (5 bases). Germline loops: CDR1 MDHEN, CDR2 SYDVKM. The V and J ends lost 5 bases and 7 bases respectively, with 15 bases between them. There are 14 residues in the CDR3. CDR3 region: CASSNPLAGNEQFF. CDR3 sequence (DNA): TGTGCCAGCAGTAACCCCCTCGCGGGTAATGAGCAGTTCTTC.

This clonotype was counted many times. The chain is built from TRBV24-1 and TRBJ2-1, with 9 bases that match TRBD1. The CDR3 spans 15 residues. The V segment lost 3 bases and the J segment 11 bases; nucleotides outside the gene matches: 10. CDR1 and CDR2 (germline): KGHDR, SFDVKD. CDR3 amino acids: CATSDKHRDRAQQFF. In nucleotides, the CDR3 is TGTGCCACCAGTGATAAGCATCGGGACAGGGCCCAGCAGTTCTTC.

This clonotype was observed a few times. The chain links TRBV4-3 to TRBJ2-2; 8 bases line up with TRBD2. J gave up 7 bases and V 0 bases, and 4 bases lay outside the gene matches. The V gene's germline CDR1 is LGHNA and CDR2 YSLEER. The CDR3 is made up of 15 amino acids. The CDR3 DNA sequence: TGCGCCAGCAGCCAAGAGGGACTAGGCAGCGGGGAGCTGTTTTTT. Its translation: CASSQEGLGSGELFF.

The chain uses TRBV7-2 and TRBJ2-2; possible D gene TRBD2, 5 bases. The CDR3 consists of 14 residues. V gave up 5 bases and J gave up 6 bases, with 13 bases separating them. CDR1 and CDR2 from the germline V gene are SGHTA and FQGNSA. The CDR3 bases are TGTGCCAGCAGCCTTTCTAGCCTCCCCGGGGAGCTGTTTTTT. Its translation is CASSLSSLPGELFF.

In this sample, this clonotype turned up a few times. The chain joins TRBV12-3 or TRBV12-4 to TRBJ1-2; D gene uncertain. This CDR3 is 15 amino acids long. Trimming took 4 bases from V and 7 from J, leaving 19 bases between them. As DNA, the CDR3 is TGTGCCAGCAGTTCGATTTTTCTCTCCTCGCGTGGCTACACCTTC. This codes for CASSSIFLSSRGYTF.

The V and J genes are TRBV20-1 and TRBJ2-5; a weak D match, TRBD1 (6 bases). The CDR3 runs to 19 residues. V lost 5 bases, J lost 1 base, and 29 bases lay in between. Germline V gene lookup returns CDR1 DFQATT and CDR2 SNEGSKA (reference sequence). The CDR3 DNA follows: TGCAGTGCTCAAAGTGACAGGCCTGATCTCTTTTATTCCCAAGAGACCCAGTACTTC. As protein: CSAQSDRPDLFYSQETQYF.

The chain recombines TRBV7-9 with TRBJ2-4; TRBD1 might be the D (5 bases). The CDR3 has 16 residues. Trimming shortened V by 5 bases and J by 0 bases, and 14 bases separated the two germline ends. CDR1 and CDR2 (germline): SEHNR, FQNEAQ (reference sequence). CDR3 residues: CASSPAQGIAKNIQYF. The DNA for the CDR3 is TGTGCCAGCAGCCCAGCCCAGGGAATAGCCAAAAACATTCAGTACTTC.

The CDR3 DNA follows: TGTGCCAGCAGCCCCAAGGGGCGGGGGGCGGGCACTGAAGCTTTCTTT. It encodes CASSPKGRGAGTEAFF. The rearrangement links TRBV3-1 to TRBJ1-1; the D gene is possibly TRBD1 (6 bases). Trimming stripped 4 bases from V and 4 bases from J, with 19 bases between. From germline, CDR1 is LGHDT and CDR2 YNNKEL (reference sequence). The CDR3 spans 16 residues.

This clonotype was seen at least ten times. V usage is TRBV28 and J usage is TRBJ2-1; 11 bases map to TRBD1. Germline CDR1 MDHEN, CDR2 SYDVKM. V was clipped by 8 bases and J by 4 bases; unmatched bases: 7. The CDR3 sequence is 15 residues long. The CDR3 coding sequence is TGTGCCAGCGTATCCGGGACAGGGGGTTACAATGAGCAGTTCTTC. Its protein is CASVSGTGGYNEQFF.

The chain uses TRBV6-2 or TRBV6-3 and TRBJ1-5; unclear D gene. In germline, CDR1 is MNHEY, CDR2 SVGEGT. This CDR3 contains 15 residues. V gave up 0 bases and J gave up 0 bases, with 6 bases separating them. DNA of the CDR3: TGTGCCAGCAGTTACTCGGGAAATAGCAATCAGCCCCAGCATTTT. Its protein product is CASSYSGNSNQPQHF.

This clonotype was recorded a few times. This chain uses TRBV27 with TRBJ2-7; D is perhaps TRBD2 (5 bases). The length of the CDR3 is 14 residues. V lost 5 bases and J 0 bases, leaving 11 bases between the germline ends. CDR1 is MNHEY and CDR2 is SMNVEV in the germline V gene (reference sequence). CDR3 amino acids: CASSGRGGSYEQYF. CDR3 in DNA: TGTGCCAGCAGTGGCCGGGGTGGCTCCTACGAGCAGTACTTC.

The rearrangement joins TRBV3-1 to TRBJ2-1; no clear D. CDR1 LGHDT and CDR2 YNNKEL come from the germline V gene (reference sequence). The length of the CDR3 is 14 residues. V lost 2 bases, J lost 9 bases, and 14 bases lay in between. The CDR3 loop is CASSQSGLTVEQFF. The CDR3 DNA is TGTGCCAGCAGCCAATCTGGCCTAACAGTTGAGCAGTTCTTC.

The chain carries TRBV12-3 or TRBV12-4 and TRBJ2-7; no definite D call. The germline V and J ends were trimmed by 0 bases and 6 bases, with 12 bases remaining between them. CDR3 length: 14 amino acids. The CDR3 DNA sequence: TGTGCCAGCAGTTTAGCCAGGTCCCCTCTCGAGCAGTACTTC. It yields the protein CASSLARSPLEQYF.

This clonotype came up a few times. The chain is built from TRBV12-3 or TRBV12-4 and TRBJ2-5; perhaps TRBD1 as D (5 bases). The CDR3 is 13 residues long. Trimming took 4 bases from V and 6 from J, leaving 12 bases between them. The CDR3 region has the DNA TGTGCCAGCAGTTCCAGGGTCGTGCAGACCCAGTACTTC. This codes for CASSSRVVQTQYF.

The chain employs TRBV2 and TRBJ2-5, with TRBD2 matching over 7 bases. Trimming at V came to 5 bases and at J to 4 bases, leaving 4 bases not matched to a gene. Per the germline V gene, CDR1 is SNHLY and CDR2 is FYNNEI. CDR3 size: 13 residues. CDR3 bases: TGTGCCAGCAGTTCTGGACTAGGAGAGACCCAGTACTTC. Translated, it gives CASSSGLGETQYF.

The chain is built from TRBV5-1 and TRBJ2-1, with TRBD1 matching over 7 bases. With V trimmed by 4 bases and J by 2 bases, 6 bases remained unmatched. Per the germline V gene, CDR1 is SGHRS and CDR2 is YFSETQ. The CDR3 is 15 amino acids. CDR3 protein: CASSPTGNTYNEQFF. The CDR3 nucleotides are TGCGCCAGCAGCCCGACAGGGAATACCTACAATGAGCAGTTCTTC.

The genes are TRBV27 and TRBJ1-5, with 10 bases matching TRBD1. The CDR3 has 15 residues. V was pared by 2 bases and J by 5 bases, with 3 bases of the junction left unmatched. Germline CDR1 MNHEY, CDR2 SMNVEV (reference sequence). CDR3 DNA: TGTGCCAGCAGTTTAAGCGGGACAGGGGATCAGCCCCAGCATTTT. As protein: CASSLSGTGDQPQHF.

This clonotype was seen more than once but under ten times. The chain has TRBV5-1 and TRBJ1-3, with D unclear. Deletions cut 1 base from V and 0 bases from J, with 11 bases between. The V gene's germline CDR1 is SGHRS and CDR2 YFSETQ. This CDR3 region has 16 residues. The CDR3 region is CASSLSPGISGNTIYF. As DNA, the CDR3 is TGCGCCAGCAGCTTGTCTCCGGGAATCTCTGGAAACACCATATATTTT. Looking up the rest from reference TRBV5-1 and TRBJ1-3 gives the full variable domain: KAGVTQTPRYLIKTRGQQVTLSCSPISGHRSVSWYQQTPGQGLQFLFEYFSETQRNKGNFPGRFSGRQFSNSRSEMNVSTLELGDSALYLCASSLSPGISGNTIYFGEGSWLTVV.

This clonotype was found a few times. The chain uses TRBV7-3 and TRBJ1-3; TRBD1 might be the D (6 bases). The germline V gene encodes CDR1 SGHTA and CDR2 FQGTGA. With 9 bases removed from V and 7 bases from J, the gap between germline ends came to 16 bases. The CDR3 length is 13 residues. The DNA of the CDR3 is TGTGCCAGTCAGACAGGAGTAGGGAACACCATATATTTT. This codes for CASQTGVGNTIYF.

This clonotype was seen many times. The DNA of the CDR3 is TGTGCCAGCAGCTTGATAGGGAGAAGCGAAAAACTGTTTTTT. Translated, it gives CASSLIGRSEKLFF. The chain joins TRBV7-8 to TRBJ1-4; D gene unclear. The V gene lost 3 bases and the J gene lost 8 bases, with 13 bases spanning the gap. CDR1 is SGHVS, CDR2 FQNEAQ, per germline. The CDR3 consists of 14 residues.